This T cell receptor (beta chain) came from a study of T cells in Graves' hyperthyroidism and ophthalmopathy. Study-wide results and limits: Most expanded thyroid clonotypes above 0.001 also appeared in blood. The model anticipated ophthalmopathy a median approximately 6.5 months pre-onset.

After removal of 5 bases from V and 8 bases from J, the junction contained 9 bases not matched to a gene. The CDR3 sequence is 14 residues long. Germline V gene sequence: CDR1 SGHTA, CDR2 FQGNSA. Ten or more counts support this clonotype. Its antigen is undetermined. Researchers amplified the TCR beta CDR3 regions from RNA transcripts. A set of HTBI primers served as the primers for a first-round RT-PCR of the TCR CDR3. MiXCR, applied by TCRdb to the multiplex PCR reads, yields one record per CDR3 protein. The repertoire holds 500,000 to 800,000 distinct CDR3 sequences, with approximately 14% as singletons. The study excluded patients with uncontrolled infection, other autoimmune disease, pregnancy or lactation. Diagnosis relied on clinical symptoms, serum thyroxine and TRAb, thyroid ultrasound and orbital computed tomography.

This sequence was found in a woman between 50 and 59 years old with Graves' ophthalmopathy. This chain joins TRBV7-2 and TRBJ2-1; 7 bases are a match to TRBD2. Sequencing was carried out using blood. DNA of the CDR3: TGTGCCAGCAGCGTCCTGCGGGAGCGTTATGAGCAGTTCTTC. Protein: CASSVLRERYEQFF.